Presented here are 4 T cell receptor beta chains from one specimen sequenced in a study of beta chain features in type 1 diabetes (dated by TCRdb to 2017 to 2018). The investigation overall reported the following: In all four CD4+ subsets, TCRB CDR3 length was moderately but significantly shorter in type 1 diabetes patients.

Library creation used the immunoSEQ multiplex PCR assay. The High Capacity cDNA Reverse Transcription Kit was used to reverse transcribe all of the isolated RNA, meaning that expressed TCRB transcripts were what got sequenced. TCRdb stores this immuneACCESS table with in-frame sequences only. Part of the clones is absent; in the studies checked, under half of the shortfall reflects unresolved V genes, and no reason is known for the rest. Counted in this sample were around 710,000 clones; around 12% of them appeared once. 0.09% to 0.15% of the sample belongs to the ten largest clones. Antigens of these TCRs are unknown. Sequencing was done on a sample of naive CD4+ T cells from blood. What the cell subset or site label conveys for this sample: true naive CD4+ T cells. These receptor sequences come from a man aged 25 to 45 with type 1 diabetes.

V and J are TRBV7-9 and TRBJ2-2; a possible D gene is TRBD2 (6 bases). Trimming shortened V by 11 bases and J by 2 bases, and 21 bases separated the two germline ends. Germline V gene data show CDR1 as SEHNR and CDR2 as FQNEAQ (reference sequence). CDR3 size: 16 residues. In nucleotides, the CDR3 is TGTGCCGAATTAGGGAGGCTAGCGATCAACACCGGGGAGCTGTTTTTT. It is translated as CAELGRLAINTGELFF.

In its sample, this clone was seen a few times. V gene TRBV28 combines with J gene TRBJ2-1; D might be TRBD1 (5 bases). The CDR3 totals 15 residues. Trimming removed 2 bases at V and 2 bases at J, with 10 bases between. Germline V gives CDR1 MDHEN, CDR2 SYDVKM. As DNA, the CDR3 is TGTGCCAGCAGTTTACAGGGTTATCCCTACAATGAGCAGTTCTTC. Amino acid sequence: CASSLQGYPYNEQFF.

This chain connects TRBV7-8 to TRBJ1-3; no clear D. The CDR3 is made up of 13 amino acids. Trimming cost V 3 bases and J 7 bases, with 10 bases left between them. Germline loops: CDR1 SGHVS, CDR2 FQNEAQ. The CDR3 here is CASSFRGGNTIYF. CDR3 in DNA: TGTGCCAGCAGCTTTCGAGGCGGGAACACCATATATTTT.

This clone was counted between two and nine times. This chain links TRBV14 with TRBJ1-1; a possible D gene is TRBD1 (5 bases). V was trimmed by 1 base and J by 8 bases, leaving 5 bases between them. CDR1 and CDR2 (germline): SGHDN, FVKESK. The CDR3 is 11 amino acids. The CDR3 DNA reads as TGTGCCAGCAGCCAAGGGACAGAAGCTTTCTTT. Encoded protein: CASSQGTEAFF.